This is a list of T cell receptor beta chains from one sample in a study of T cells after yellow fever vaccination. TCRdb reanalysed the 5' RACE reads using MiXCR and keeps one entry per CDR3 protein. This table has 150,000 to 200,000 distinct CDR3 sequences, 7% to 10% appearing once. Sequenced here: CD8+ T cells sorted from PBMCs, sampled 45 days after the yellow fever booster vaccination. Every receptor here comes from a young man who received the YFV17D yellow fever vaccine. The conserved cysteine and the conserved F or W are not part of the CDR3 here.

v_gene	j_gene	CDR3aa
TRBV20-1	TRBJ1-5	SAYPETGVNQPQH
TRBV12-3/TRBV12-4	TRBJ1-5	ASSSWAQGQPQH
TRBV7-9	TRBJ2-5	ASTLTSGGLKETQY
TRBV10-3	TRBJ1-6	AISRGGQGDSPLH
TRBV11-2	TRBJ2-5	ASSPNTSGGAPLQETQY
TRBV7-9	TRBJ1-5	ASSLGGRGNQPQH
TRBV20-1	TRBJ2-1	SARPRQVPLNEQF
TRBV5-5	TRBJ2-7	ASSLGPVPYEQY
TRBV6-4	TRBJ2-1	ASSDSTSGANEQF
TRBV19	TRBJ2-5	ATTRILGLETQY
TRBV3-1	TRBJ2-5	ASSQGEFLGGETQY
TRBV7-9	TRBJ2-5	ASSLEGYQETQY
TRBV6-5	TRBJ2-2	ASSVGPGVWSGELF
TRBV6-5	TRBJ1-5	ASSTLSPLPNQPQH
TRBV5-6	TRBJ1-1	ASLEGYGTPAEAF
TRBV7-2	TRBJ1-1	ASTIVAGGDTEAF
TRBV4-1	TRBJ1-2	ASSQERRTIYGYT
TRBV12-3/TRBV12-4	TRBJ1-6	ASRQGQGLNSPLH
TRBV28	TRBJ2-3	ASRLAGNTDTQY
TRBV10-3	TRBJ2-5	ATHPSGPWGETQY
TRBV19	TRBJ2-2	ASSMGHNTGELF
TRBV5-6	TRBJ2-7	ASSDGTAYEQY
TRBV12-3/TRBV12-4	TRBJ2-3	ASSSTGDRSDTQY
TRBV7-9	TRBJ1-2	ASSLAPGAVYT
TRBV29-1	TRBJ1-4	SAGTRGTNEKLF
TRBV14	TRBJ2-7	ASSHTLQGRLDEQY